Below, 15 T cell receptor beta chains from the same sample are listed, as sequenced in a study of blood T cells in healthy people across ages (dated by TCRdb to 2013 to 2016). Library prep was done by 5' RACE. TCRdb names Illumina HiSeq 2500 as the instrument used. A second about 7 to 11 cycle PCR used a sample-barcoded 5' primer and a J-beta primer mix. TCRdb reanalyzed the raw reads on its own, using fastp at Q25 for trimming and MiXCR for clone calling, and kept in-frame beta chains. CDR3 protein sequences are deduplicated, and each keeps its most common genes and DNA. Within this sample are hundreds of thousands of distinct CDR3 sequences, with 35% to 40% of them counted one time only. The ten largest clonotypes hold 13% of the sample. The sequenced sample was blood. These receptors came from a man younger than 35 in good health.

This clonotype was observed a few times. This chain joins TRBV20-1 and TRBJ1-4; D remains ambiguous. Germline V gene lookup returns CDR1 DFQATT and CDR2 SNEGSKA (reference sequence). Trimming cost V 1 base and J 6 bases, with 15 bases left between them. This CDR3 contains 15 residues. CDR3 loop: CSARVSERLHEKLFF. Here the CDR3 DNA reads TGCAGTGCTAGAGTCTCGGAGAGGCTCCATGAAAAACTGTTTTTT.

This clonotype was seen a few times. The chain carries TRBV9 and TRBJ2-3; D is possibly TRBD2 (5 bases). This CDR3 contains 14 residues. Germline V gives CDR1 SGDLS, CDR2 YYNGEE. Trimming removed 3 bases at V and 2 bases at J, with 10 bases between. CDR3 nucleotide sequence: TGTGCCAGCAGCGGCCGACTACTCACAGATACGCAGTATTTT. Its protein is CASSGRLLTDTQYF.

This clonotype was seen a few times. The J gene is TRBJ2-5, the V gene TRBV6-5; no clear D gene. Germline loops: CDR1 MNHEY, CDR2 SVGAGI. Trimming cost V 6 bases and J 0 bases, with 11 bases left between them. The CDR3 length is 14 residues. The CDR3 spells CASSPPTDQETQYF. In DNA, the CDR3 is TGTGCCAGCAGCCCTCCTACAGACCAAGAGACCCAGTACTTC.

Turning to this clonotype: This sequence may be a read error, since a much larger clone differs from it by one base. The CDR3 DNA reads TGTGCCAGCAGCCCGGGAGTAAATCAAGAGACCCAGTACTTC. Protein: CASSPGVNQETQYF. The chain is built from TRBV7-9 and TRBJ2-5; weak D call: TRBD2 (6 bases). V lost 5 bases, J lost 2 bases, and 12 bases lay in between. This CDR3 comprises 14 residues. The V gene's germline CDR1 is SEHNR and CDR2 FQNEAQ (reference sequence).

The rearrangement links TRBV10-3 to TRBJ2-2; no firm D call. CDR3 length: 14 residues. CDR1 and CDR2 from the germline V gene are ENHRY and SYGVKD. The ends were cut back, 2 bases at V and 6 bases at J, with 10 bases in the middle. In DNA form, the CDR3 reads TGTGCCATCAGTGAGGCCCAACGACCCGGGGAGCTGTTTTTT. Its translation: CAISEAQRPGELFF.

The table lists this clonotype with a few counts. The chain couples TRBV14 to TRBJ1-1, with D possibly TRBD1 on 6 matching bases. V lost 3 bases to trimming and J lost 4 bases, with 18 bases between them. Germline CDR1 and CDR2: SGHDN and FVKESK. This CDR3 comprises 16 residues. Here the CDR3 reads CASSHYQGGGITEAFF. In nucleotides, the CDR3 is TGTGCCAGCAGCCATTATCAGGGAGGGGGTATCACTGAAGCTTTCTTT. The variable domain in full, completed from reference TRBV14 and TRBJ1-1, reads EAGVTQFPSHSVIEKGQTVTLRCDPISGHDNLYWYRRVMGKEIKFLLHFVKESKQDESGMPNNRFLAERTGGTYSTLKVQPAELEDSGVYFCASSHYQGGGITEAFFGQGTRLTVV.

Here the CDR3 DNA reads TGCGCCAGCAGCCAGGCCCGAGGGGGCAGTGAAAAACTGTTTTTT. This gives the protein CASSQARGGSEKLFF. V and J are TRBV4-3 and TRBJ1-4; 7 bases line up with TRBD1. The CDR3 spans 15 residues. Unmatched junction bases numbered 8, after V lost 3 bases and J lost 7 bases. Germline V lookup: CDR1 LGHNA, CDR2 YSLEER.

The table lists this clonotype with a count of one. This chain uses TRBV9 with TRBJ2-4; a weak D match, TRBD1 (7 bases). The J call is in doubt because the DNA end fits TRBJ2-5 better. The germline CDR1 and CDR2 sequences are SGDLS and YYNGEE. CDR3 length equals 14 residues. For the CDR3, the DNA is TGTGCCAGCAGCGCCCCGGAGGGGGCAGAGACCCAGTACTTC. Its protein is CASSAPEGAETQYF.

V is TRBV28 and J is TRBJ1-5; 9 nucleotides line up with TRBD1. This CDR3 is built from 15 residues. The germline V gene encodes CDR1 MDHEN and CDR2 SYDVKM. With V trimmed by 2 bases and J by 7 bases, 6 bases remained unmatched. CDR3 in DNA: TGTGCCAGCAGTTTAGGACAGGGGATAAGACAGCCCCAGCATTTT. It encodes CASSLGQGIRQPQHF.

There are a few counts of this clonotype. The chain recombines TRBV2 with TRBJ1-2; D gene unclear. This CDR3 has 13 amino acids. The V gene's germline CDR1 is SNHLY and CDR2 FYNNEI. Trimming stripped 2 bases from V and 2 bases from J, with 6 bases between. The CDR3 loop is CASSESENYGYTF. CDR3 nucleotide sequence: TGTGCCAGCAGTGAATCGGAAAACTATGGCTACACCTTC.

Many counts were recorded for this clonotype. The chain couples TRBV4-3 to TRBJ1-2; the D gene is possibly TRBD1 (5 bases). The CDR3 length is 15 residues. The V gene's germline CDR1 is LGHNA and CDR2 YSLEER. V dropped 3 bases and J dropped 2 bases, with 13 bases sitting between them. CDR3 loop: CASSQHRDSNYGYTF. The DNA of the CDR3 is TGCGCCAGCAGCCAGCACCGGGACTCCAACTATGGCTACACCTTC.

V and J are TRBV28 and TRBJ1-5; 10 nucleotides line up with TRBD1. The J segment lost 6 bases and the V segment lost 8 bases, leaving 10 bases of the junction unmatched. The CDR3 is 15 amino acids. Germline CDR1 MDHEN, CDR2 SYDVKM. The CDR3 nucleotides read TGTGCCAGCTACCAGGACAGGGGGTATGGTCAGCCCCAGCATTTT. Translating gives CASYQDRGYGQPQHF.

This clonotype occurred a few times. This chain links TRBV7-9 with TRBJ1-2; 7 positions match TRBD1. Germline V gives CDR1 SEHNR, CDR2 FQNEAQ (reference sequence). The junction had 8 bases not matched to a gene; V was cut back by 6 bases and J by 4 bases. The CDR3 covers 14 residues. The CDR3 loop reads CASRLADRAYGYTF. CDR3 in DNA: TGTGCCAGCAGGCTAGCCGACAGGGCCTATGGCTACACCTTC.

This clonotype came up many times. The chain links TRBV20-1 to TRBJ2-1, with 10 positions matching TRBD1. The CDR3 totals 14 residues. CDR1 and CDR2 (germline): DFQATT, SNEGSKA (reference sequence). Germline trimming cut 3 bases from V and 5 bases from J; bases unmatched to any gene: 4. The CDR3 DNA reads TGCAGTGCTAGTCTGGACAGGGGGAACAATGAGCAGTTCTTC. Its protein product is CSASLDRGNNEQFF.

This clonotype was detected only a few times. The chain recombines TRBV12-3 or TRBV12-4 with TRBJ1-2, with a weak D call TRBD1 (5 bases). Between the trimmed V and J ends, which lost 5 bases and 3 bases, there was a span of 10 bases. The CDR3 totals 13 residues. Here the CDR3 reads CASSPGADYGYTF. In DNA form, the CDR3 reads TGTGCCAGCAGTCCCGGGGCGGACTATGGCTACACCTTC.